The present entry profiles one TCR beta chain with its context. The sample contains more than one DNA sequence encoding this CDR3. Clones were read by immunoSEQ multiplex PCR, and TCRdb kept only the in-frame ones, dropping some. The sample consists of under 1,100,000 clones, about 75% of them appearing once. These data come from a study of shared clonotypes between healthy human individuals. This CDR3 has 13 amino acids. The germline V gene encodes CDR1 SNHLY and CDR2 FYNNEI. V gave up 4 bases and J gave up 2 bases, with 8 bases separating them. This TCR was sampled from a man in his late teens or twenties in good health. The chain is built from TRBV2 and TRBJ1-1, with unresolved D. Sequencing input: memory CD4+ T cells sorted from blood. As for subset: CD45RA-negative fraction. In DNA form, the CDR3 reads TGTGCCAGCAGTGCCCGGGGTAACACTGAAGCTTTCTTT. The encoded protein is CASSARGNTEAFF.